This T cell receptor (beta chain) is from a study of blood T cells in healthy people across ages. Study-wide findings and caveats: Aged donors had fewer naive CD4+ cells and lower diversity than long-lived donors. There was a strong correlation between TCR beta diversity and naive T cell percentage.

A second PCR of about 7 to 12 cycles used a sample-barcoded 5' primer and a J-beta primer mix. In TCRdb, the 5' RACE reads were re-called with MiXCR into one record per CDR3 protein. This sample has about 1.5 million distinct CDR3 sequences, with roughly 43% found just once. Roughly 9.2 milliliters of peripheral blood were drawn from each donor into EDTA-treated tubes. The sample holds one count of this clonotype. Its antigen is unidentified. The receptor's source is a young woman in good health. Source material: blood.

In nucleotides, the CDR3 is TGTGCCAGCAGAAGAGGGACAGTAGAAAAACTGTTTTTT. Its protein product is CASRRGTVEKLFF. J is TRBJ1-4 and V is TRBV25-1; 7 nucleotides match TRBD1. The length of the CDR3 is 13 residues. Germline V CDR1 and CDR2: MGHDK, SYGVNS. V was pared by 6 bases and J by 8 bases, with 6 bases of the junction left unmatched.